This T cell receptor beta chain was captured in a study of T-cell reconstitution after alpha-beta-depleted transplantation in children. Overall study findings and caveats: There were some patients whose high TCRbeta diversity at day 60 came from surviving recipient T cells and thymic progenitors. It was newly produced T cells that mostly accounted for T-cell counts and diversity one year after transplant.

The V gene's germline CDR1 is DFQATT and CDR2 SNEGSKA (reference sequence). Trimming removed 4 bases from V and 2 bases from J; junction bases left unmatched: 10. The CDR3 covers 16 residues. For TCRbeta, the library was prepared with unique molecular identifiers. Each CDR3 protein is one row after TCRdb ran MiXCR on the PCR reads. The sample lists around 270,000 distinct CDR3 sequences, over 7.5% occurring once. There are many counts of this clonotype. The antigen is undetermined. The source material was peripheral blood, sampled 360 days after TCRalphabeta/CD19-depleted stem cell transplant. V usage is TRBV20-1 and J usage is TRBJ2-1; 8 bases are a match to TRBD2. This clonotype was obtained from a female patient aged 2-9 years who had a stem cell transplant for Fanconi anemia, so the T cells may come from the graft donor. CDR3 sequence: CSAKEHSGDPYNEQFF. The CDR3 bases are TGCAGTGCTAAGGAACATAGCGGGGACCCCTACAATGAGCAGTTCTTC.